This is a list of T cell receptor beta chains from one sample in a study of T cell changes during pregnancy in multiple sclerosis. Clones were read by immunoSEQ multiplex PCR, and TCRdb kept only the in-frame ones, dropping some. The table lists some 69,000 clones, just over 90% of them singletons. Here the sequenced sample was peripheral blood, taken in the second trimester of pregnancy. The source of these receptors is a female donor in good health, enrolled as a control in a pregnancy study. Each CDR3 is given with its conserved first and last residue. The D gene is left open where the match is weak. The size entry is marked missing in some rows and otherwise reads once, few, many or a size class.

>NA|TRBJ1-2|TRBV28|TRBD1
TGTGCCAGCAGTGGGACAGGGATCGACCGCTCCTTC
CASSGTGIDRSF
>NA|TRBJ2-5|TRBV11-1|TRBD1
TGTGCCAGCAGCCCGCAAGACAGGGCGGAGACCCAGTACTTC
CASSPQDRAETQYF
>NA|TRBJ1-2|TRBV7-2|NA
TGTGCCAGCAGCCCGGGGATTACTAACTATGGCTACACCTTC
CASSPGITNYGYTF
>NA|TRBJ2-7|TRBV27|NA
TGTGCCAGCAGCCTTCAAGCCTCCTACGAGCAGTACTTC
CASSLQASYEQYF
>NA|TRBJ2-5|TRBV7-2|NA
TGTGCCAGCAGCTTGAGACACGTACTCCAAGAGACCCAGTACTTC
CASSLRHVLQETQYF
>NA|TRBJ1-2|TRBV6-5|NA
TGTGCCAGCAGTTACGATAATACAGGGACCTATGGCTACACCTTC
CASSYDNTGTYGYTF
>once|TRBJ1-5|TRBV30|NA
TGTGCCTGGAGTCTCGGTGGGCGGGGAAATCAGCCCCAGCATTTT
CAWSLGGRGNQPQHF
>NA|TRBJ2-7|TRBV5-6|NA
TGTGCCAGCAGCATGCGGGGAAGTTACCGAAACGAGCAGTACTTC
CASSMRGSYRNEQYF
>NA|TRBJ2-5|TRBV7-2|TRBD2
TGTGCCAGCAGCTCCCGGGTTAGCGGGGGGCCAAAATTAGAGACCCAGTACTTC
CASSSRVSGGPKLETQYF
>NA|TRBJ2-7|TRBV2|TRBD1
TGTGCCAGCAGTGGGGACAGGGGTTCGTACGAGCAGTACTTC
CASSGDRGSYEQYF
>NA|TRBJ2-3|TRBV2|TRBD2
TGTGCCAGTCTAGCGGGGAACACAGATACGCAGTATTTT
CASLAGNTDTQYF
>NA|TRBJ2-2|TRBV19|NA
TGTGCCAGTAGATTAGGGACTGCCACCGGGGAGCTGTTTTTT
CASRLGTATGELFF
>NA|TRBJ2-1|TRBV5-4|NA
TGTGCCAGCAGCCCAAGCACAGGGCTCAATGAGCAGTTCTTC
CASSPSTGLNEQFF
>NA|TRBJ2-7|TRBV9|NA
TGTGCCAGCAGCGTAGAACGGTTCCCCTCCTACGAGCAGTACTTC
CASSVERFPSYEQYF
>NA|TRBJ1-6|TRBV19|TRBD1
TGTGCCAGTAGTCCGAGGGGGCCCGACTCCTATAATTCACCCCTCCACTTT
CASSPRGPDSYNSPLHF
>NA|TRBJ2-5|TRBV19|NA
TGTGCCAGTAGTCCCCAACGGACAGTAAAACAAGAGACCCAGTACTTC
CASSPQRTVKQETQYF
>NA|TRBJ2-7|TRBV5-3|TRBD1
TGTGCCAGAAGCACCGGGACAGCCTACGAGCAGTACTTC
CARSTGTAYEQYF
>NA|TRBJ2-3|TRBV5-1|TRBD2
TGCGCCACCACTAGCGGGGGGGGAACTAGCACAGATACGCAGTATTTT
CATTSGGGTSTDTQYF
>medium-sized|TRBJ1-5|TRBV4-1|NA
TGCGCCAGCAGCCAAGATCCGGGCAATCAGCCCCAGCATTTT
CASSQDPGNQPQHF
>NA|TRBJ1-5|TRBV6-5|NA
TGTGCCAGCAGTTCGCTTACCCGCGGGGGGGGACAGCCCCAGCATTTT
CASSSLTRGGGQPQHF
>NA|TRBJ2-1|TRBV18|TRBD1
TGTGCCAGCTCAGCCGGGACAGGGATCTCCTACAATGAGCAGTTCTTC
CASSAGTGISYNEQFF
>NA|TRBJ2-7|TRBV6-5|TRBD1
TGTGCCAGCAGACGGGGACAGACGTACGAGCAGTACTTC
CASRRGQTYEQYF
>NA|TRBJ2-1|TRBV7-3|TRBD2
TGTGCCAGCAGCCCGGTGCCCGGGACTACGTACAATGAGCAGTTCTTC
CASSPVPGTTYNEQFF